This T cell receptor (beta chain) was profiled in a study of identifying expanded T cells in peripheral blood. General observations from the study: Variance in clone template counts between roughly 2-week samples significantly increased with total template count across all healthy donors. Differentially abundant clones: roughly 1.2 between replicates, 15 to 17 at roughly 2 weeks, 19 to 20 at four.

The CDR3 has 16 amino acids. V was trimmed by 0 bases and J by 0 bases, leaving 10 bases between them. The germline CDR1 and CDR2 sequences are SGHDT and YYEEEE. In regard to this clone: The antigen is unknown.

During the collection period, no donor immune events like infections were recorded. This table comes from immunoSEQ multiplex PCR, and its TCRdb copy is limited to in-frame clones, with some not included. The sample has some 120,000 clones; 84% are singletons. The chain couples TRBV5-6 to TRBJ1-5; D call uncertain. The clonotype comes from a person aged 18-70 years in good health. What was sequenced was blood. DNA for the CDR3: TGTGCCAGCAGCTTGGGCGGTCCTAATAGCAATCAGCCCCAGCATTTT. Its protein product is CASSLGGPNSNQPQHF.